One T cell receptor beta chain is described in this entry. This sample is part of a study of cytomegalovirus exposure and HLA in healthy donors. Use of 60 Vbeta and 13 Jbeta primers characterized the PCR. The protocol was immunoSEQ multiplex PCR, while the TCRdb copy is restricted to in-frame clones and leaves out a portion. The data contain approximately 76,000 clones, roughly two thirds of them singletons. Sequencing input: PBMCs. The receptor's source is a woman in her thirties or forties in good health and CMV-seropositive.

CDR3 in amino acids: CASSQEGTRSTYGYTF. In nucleotides, the CDR3 is TGTGCCAGCAGCCAAGAGGGTACACGGAGTACTTATGGCTACACCTTC. The chain carries TRBV14 and TRBJ1-2; D is unclear. The germline gives CDR1 SGHDN, CDR2 FVKESK. The CDR3 loop spans 16 amino acids. V was clipped by 0 bases and J by 5 bases, with 16 bases between them.